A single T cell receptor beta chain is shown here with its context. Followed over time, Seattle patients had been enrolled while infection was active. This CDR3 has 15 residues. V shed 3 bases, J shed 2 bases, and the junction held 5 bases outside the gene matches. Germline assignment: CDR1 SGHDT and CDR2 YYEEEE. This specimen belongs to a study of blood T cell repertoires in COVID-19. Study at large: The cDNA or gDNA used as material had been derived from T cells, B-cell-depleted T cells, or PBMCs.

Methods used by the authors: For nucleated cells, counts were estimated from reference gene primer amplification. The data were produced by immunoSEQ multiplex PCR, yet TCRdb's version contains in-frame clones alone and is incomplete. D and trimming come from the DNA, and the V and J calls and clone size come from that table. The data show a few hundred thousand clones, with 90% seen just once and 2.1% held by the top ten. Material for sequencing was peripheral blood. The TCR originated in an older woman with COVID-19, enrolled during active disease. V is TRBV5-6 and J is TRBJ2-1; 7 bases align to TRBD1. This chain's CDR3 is CASSSYRGPYNEQFF. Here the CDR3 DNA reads TGTGCCAGCAGCTCATACAGGGGCCCCTACAATGAGCAGTTCTTC. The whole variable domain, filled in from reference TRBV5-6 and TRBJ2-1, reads DAGVTQSPTHLIKTRGQQVTLRCSPKSGHDTVSWYQQALGQGPQFIFQYYEEEERQRGNFPDRFSGHQFPNYSSELNVNALLLGDSALYLCASSSYRGPYNEQFFGPGTRLTVL.